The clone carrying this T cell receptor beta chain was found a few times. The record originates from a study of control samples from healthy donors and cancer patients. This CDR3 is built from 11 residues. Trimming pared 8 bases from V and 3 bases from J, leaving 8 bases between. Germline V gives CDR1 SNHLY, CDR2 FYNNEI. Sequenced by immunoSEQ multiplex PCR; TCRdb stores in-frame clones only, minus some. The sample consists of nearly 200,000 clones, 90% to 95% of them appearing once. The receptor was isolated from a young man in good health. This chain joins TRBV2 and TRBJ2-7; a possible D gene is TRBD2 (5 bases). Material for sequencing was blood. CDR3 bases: TGTGCCAGCTGTCGGGGCTACGAGCAGTACTTC. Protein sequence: CASCRGYEQYF. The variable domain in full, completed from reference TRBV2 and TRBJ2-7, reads EPEVTQTPSHQVTQMGQEVILRCVPISNHLYFYWYRQILGQKVEFLVSFYNNEISEKSEIFDDQFSVERPDGSNFTLKIRSTKLEDSAMYFCASCRGYEQYFGPGTRLTVT.